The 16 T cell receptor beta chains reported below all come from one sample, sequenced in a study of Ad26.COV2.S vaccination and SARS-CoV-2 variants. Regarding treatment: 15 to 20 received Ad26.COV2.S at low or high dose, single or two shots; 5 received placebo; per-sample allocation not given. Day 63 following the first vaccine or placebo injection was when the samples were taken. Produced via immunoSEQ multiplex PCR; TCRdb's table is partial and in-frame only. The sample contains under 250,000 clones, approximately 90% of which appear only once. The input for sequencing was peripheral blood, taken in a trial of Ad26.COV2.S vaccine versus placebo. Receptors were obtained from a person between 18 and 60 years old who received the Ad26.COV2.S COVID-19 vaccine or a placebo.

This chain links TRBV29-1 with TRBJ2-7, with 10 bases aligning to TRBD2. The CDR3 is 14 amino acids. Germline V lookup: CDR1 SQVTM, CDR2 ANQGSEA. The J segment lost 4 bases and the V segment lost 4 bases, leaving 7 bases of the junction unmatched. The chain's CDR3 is CSVGTSGPGYEQYF. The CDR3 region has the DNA TGCAGCGTTGGGACTAGCGGCCCGGGGTACGAGCAGTACTTC.

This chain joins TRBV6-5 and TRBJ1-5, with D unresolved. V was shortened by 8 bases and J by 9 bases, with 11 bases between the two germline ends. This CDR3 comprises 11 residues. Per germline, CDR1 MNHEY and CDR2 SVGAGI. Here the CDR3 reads CASLEVGPQHF. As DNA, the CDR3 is TGTGCCAGCTTAGAGGTCGGGCCCCAGCATTTT.

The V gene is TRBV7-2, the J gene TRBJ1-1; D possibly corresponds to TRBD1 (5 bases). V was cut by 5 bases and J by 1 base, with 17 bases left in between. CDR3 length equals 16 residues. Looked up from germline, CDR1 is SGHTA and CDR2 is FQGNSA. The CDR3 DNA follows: TGTGCCAGCAGCCCAGGAGGGGTAAGGAGGAACACTGAAGCTTTCTTT. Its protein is CASSPGGVRRNTEAFF.

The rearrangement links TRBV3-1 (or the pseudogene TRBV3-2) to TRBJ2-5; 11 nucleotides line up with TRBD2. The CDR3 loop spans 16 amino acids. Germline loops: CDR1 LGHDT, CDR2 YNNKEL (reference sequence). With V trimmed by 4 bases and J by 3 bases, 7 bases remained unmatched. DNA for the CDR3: TGTGCCAGCAGCCCAGGGCTGACTAGCGGGGAAGAGACCCAGTACTTC. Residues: CASSPGLTSGEETQYF.

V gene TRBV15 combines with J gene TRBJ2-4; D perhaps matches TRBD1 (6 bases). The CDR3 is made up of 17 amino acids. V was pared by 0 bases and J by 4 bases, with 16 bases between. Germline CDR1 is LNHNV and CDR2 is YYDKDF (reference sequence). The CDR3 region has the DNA TGTGCCACCAGCAGAGATCTTTCGGGACAAGGGAAAAACATTCAGTACTTC. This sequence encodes CATSRDLSGQGKNIQYF. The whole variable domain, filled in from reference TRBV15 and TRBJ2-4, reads DAMVIQNPRYQVTQFGKPVTLSCSQTLNHNVMYWYQQKSSQAPKLLFHYYDKDFNNEADTPDNFQSRRPNTSFCFLDIRSPGLGDTAMYLCATSRDLSGQGKNIQYFGAGTRLSVL.

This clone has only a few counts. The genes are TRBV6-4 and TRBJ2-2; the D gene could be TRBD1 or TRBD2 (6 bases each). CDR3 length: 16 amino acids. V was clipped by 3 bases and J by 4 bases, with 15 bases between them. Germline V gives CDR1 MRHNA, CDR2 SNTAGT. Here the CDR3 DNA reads TGTGCCAGCAGTGAATCCGAGGGGGGAGGCACCGGGGAGCTGTTTTTT. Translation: CASSESEGGGTGELFF.

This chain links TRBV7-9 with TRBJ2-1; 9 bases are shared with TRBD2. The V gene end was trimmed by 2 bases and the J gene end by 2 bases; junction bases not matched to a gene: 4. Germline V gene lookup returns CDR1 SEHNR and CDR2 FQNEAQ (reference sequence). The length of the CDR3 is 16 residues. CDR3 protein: CASSLMVAGAYNEQFF. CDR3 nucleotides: TGTGCCAGCAGCTTAATGGTAGCGGGAGCCTACAATGAGCAGTTCTTC.

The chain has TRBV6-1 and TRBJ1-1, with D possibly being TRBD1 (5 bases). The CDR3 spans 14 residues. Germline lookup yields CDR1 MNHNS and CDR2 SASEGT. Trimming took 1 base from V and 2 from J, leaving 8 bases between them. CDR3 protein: CASSEGQINTEAFF. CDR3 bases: TGTGCCAGCAGTGAAGGACAGATAAACACTGAAGCTTTCTTT.

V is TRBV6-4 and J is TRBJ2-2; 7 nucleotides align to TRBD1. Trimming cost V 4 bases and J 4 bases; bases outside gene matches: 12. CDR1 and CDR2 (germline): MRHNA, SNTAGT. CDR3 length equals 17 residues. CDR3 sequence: CASSGTPRTGFTGELFF. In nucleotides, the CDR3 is TGTGCCAGCAGTGGCACCCCCAGGACAGGATTCACCGGGGAGCTGTTTTTT.

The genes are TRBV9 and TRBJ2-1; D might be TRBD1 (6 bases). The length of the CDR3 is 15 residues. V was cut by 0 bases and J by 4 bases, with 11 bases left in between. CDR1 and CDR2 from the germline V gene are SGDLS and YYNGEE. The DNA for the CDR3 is TGTGCCAGCAGCGTAGACAGGGCGGGTTACAATGAGCAGTTCTTC. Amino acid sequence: CASSVDRAGYNEQFF.

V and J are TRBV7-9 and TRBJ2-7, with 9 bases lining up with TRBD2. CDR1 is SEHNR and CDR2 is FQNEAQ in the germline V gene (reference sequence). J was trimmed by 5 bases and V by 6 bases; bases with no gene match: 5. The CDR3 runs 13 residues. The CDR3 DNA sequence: TGTGCCAGCAGGATAGCGGGAGCGGACGAGCAGTACGTC. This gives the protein CASRIAGADEQYV.

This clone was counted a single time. The CDR3 region has the DNA TGTGCCATCAGTCGACAGGGGAATGGCTACACCTTC. This encodes CAISRQGNGYTF. The chain couples TRBV10-3 to TRBJ1-2; 8 bases fit TRBD1. Trimming took 5 bases from V and 6 from J; bases not matched to a gene: 2. From germline, CDR1 is ENHRY and CDR2 SYGVKD. The CDR3 loop spans 12 amino acids.

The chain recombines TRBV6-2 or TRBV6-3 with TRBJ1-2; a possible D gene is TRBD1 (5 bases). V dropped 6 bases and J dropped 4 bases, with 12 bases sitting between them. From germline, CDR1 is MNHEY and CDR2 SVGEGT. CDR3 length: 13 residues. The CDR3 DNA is TGTGCCAGCAGATACCGGGACTTCTATGGCTACACCTTC. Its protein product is CASRYRDFYGYTF.

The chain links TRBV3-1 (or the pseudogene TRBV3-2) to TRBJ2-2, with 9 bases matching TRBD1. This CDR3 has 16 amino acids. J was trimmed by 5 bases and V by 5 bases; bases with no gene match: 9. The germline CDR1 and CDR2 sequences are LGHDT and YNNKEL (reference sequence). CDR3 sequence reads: CASSFPGQGYTGELFF. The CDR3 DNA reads TGTGCCAGCAGCTTTCCGGGACAGGGTTATACCGGGGAGCTGTTTTTT.

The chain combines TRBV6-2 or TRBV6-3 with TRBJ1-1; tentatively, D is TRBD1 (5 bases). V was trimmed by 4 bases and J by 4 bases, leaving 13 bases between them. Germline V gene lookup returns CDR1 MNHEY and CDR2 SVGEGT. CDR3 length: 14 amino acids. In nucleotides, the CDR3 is TGTGCCAGCAGTTGGGGGTCCATGCGCACTGAAGCTTTCTTT. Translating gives CASSWGSMRTEAFF.

The CDR3 bases are TGTGCCAGCAGCGTAGAAGGGTTCGATAATTCACCCCTCCACTTT. It is translated as CASSVEGFDNSPLHF. The chain recombines TRBV9 with TRBJ1-6; D ambiguous. The germline V and J ends were trimmed by 0 bases and 5 bases, with 9 bases remaining between them. The CDR3 loop spans 15 amino acids. Germline CDR1 reads SGDLS; CDR2 reads YYNGEE. Full variable domain (rest looked up from reference TRBV9 and TRBJ1-6): DSGVTQTPKHLITATGQRVTLRCSPRSGDLSVYWYQQSLDQGLQFLIQYYNGEERAKGNILERFSAQQFPDLHSELNLSSLELGDSALYFCASSVEGFDNSPLHFGNGTRLTVT.